The 19 T cell receptor beta chains below were found in one sample sequenced in a study of blood T cells in healthy people across ages. Alongside a J-beta primer mix, a sample-barcoded 5' primer served in a second PCR lasting about 6 to 11 cycles. TCRdb reprocessed the 5' RACE reads with MiXCR, giving one entry per CDR3 protein. This table has over 500,000 distinct CDR3 sequences, about 26% appearing once. The same data also contributed to another study, on T cells of mothers and their children.

Sequenced input: blood. The receptors stem from a boy between 2 and 15 years old in good health.

The rearrangement joins TRBV15 to TRBJ2-1; 12 nucleotides match TRBD2. Germline V gene data show CDR1 as LNHNV and CDR2 as YYDKDF (reference sequence). Trimming cost V 2 bases and J 4 bases; bases outside gene matches: 6. The CDR3 runs 17 residues. DNA of the CDR3: TGTGCCACCAGCAGATCCCGGACTAGCGGGGTATACAATGAGCAGTTCTTC. Encoded protein: CATSRSRTSGVYNEQFF. The full variable domain, rest sourced from reference TRBV15 and TRBJ2-1, is DAMVIQNPRYQVTQFGKPVTLSCSQTLNHNVMYWYQQKSSQAPKLLFHYYDKDFNNEADTPDNFQSRRPNTSFCFLDIRSPGLGDTAMYLCATSRSRTSGVYNEQFFGPGTRLTVL.

The table lists this clonotype with a few counts. This chain connects TRBV20-1 to TRBJ2-3; D is tentatively TRBD1 or TRBD2 (6 bases each). There are 15 residues in the CDR3. Germline values: CDR1 DFQATT, CDR2 SNEGSKA (reference sequence). V lost 6 bases, J lost 1 base, and 17 bases lay in between. In nucleotides, the CDR3 is TGCAGTGCCAACCCCGGGGGCAGCGGCACAGATACGCAGTATTTT. Amino acid sequence: CSANPGGSGTDTQYF.

The V gene is TRBV20-1, the J gene TRBJ2-7; the match to TRBD2 covers 8 bases. There are 16 residues in the CDR3. Germline V CDR1 and CDR2: DFQATT, SNEGSKA (reference sequence). With 5 bases clipped from V and 2 bases from J, the junction kept 14 bases outside the gene matches. CDR3 protein: CSAQFTSGSGTYEQYF. In DNA form, the CDR3 reads TGCAGTGCTCAATTCACTAGCGGCTCAGGGACCTACGAGCAGTACTTC.

This chain links TRBV5-5 with TRBJ2-3, with D perhaps TRBD2 (6 bases). CDR3 length: 16 amino acids. V was cut by 2 bases and J by 2 bases, with 15 bases left in between. Germline CDR1 is SGHKS and CDR2 is YYEKEE (reference sequence). The CDR3 region is CASSFLRGVFTDTQYF. CDR3 in DNA: TGTGCCAGCAGCTTCCTTCGCGGGGTATTCACAGATACGCAGTATTTT.

The chain is built from TRBV29-1 and TRBJ2-6; TRBD1 or TRBD2 may be the D gene (5 bases each). This CDR3 is built from 16 residues. Germline V lookup: CDR1 SQVTM, CDR2 ANQGSEA. Trimming removed 5 bases from V and 1 base from J, with 15 bases in between. DNA of the CDR3: TGCAGCGTTTCCCCAGGGTGGAGGTCTGGGGCCAACGTCCTGACTTTC. It specifies CSVSPGWRSGANVLTF.

The chain couples TRBV11-2 to TRBJ2-3; possibly TRBD2 for D (5 bases). Germline-derived CDR1 and CDR2 are SGHAT and FQNNGV. Trimming cost V 2 bases and J 12 bases, with 9 bases left between them. The CDR3 is 11 residues long. The CDR3 coding sequence is TGTGCCAGCAGCTTAAGGAGGATACAGTATTTT. This codes for CASSLRRIQYF.

For the CDR3, the DNA is TGTGCCAGCAGCAAGGGACGTTCTCACTCTGGGGCCAACGTCCTGACTTTC. Translating gives CASSKGRSHSGANVLTF. The genes are TRBV5-4 and TRBJ2-6; D is possibly TRBD1 or TRBD2 (5 bases each). The length of the CDR3 is 17 residues. CDR1 and CDR2 (germline): SGHNT, YYREEE (reference sequence). The V gene lost 4 bases and the J gene lost 0 bases, with 14 bases spanning the gap.

This chain joins TRBV15 and TRBJ2-5; the match to TRBD2 covers 9 bases. The J call may be wrong; the DNA end is better matched by TRBJ2-1. CDR1 and CDR2 from the germline V gene are LNHNV and YYDKDF (reference sequence). The CDR3 loop spans 16 amino acids. CDR3 DNA sequence: TGTGCCACCAGCCCTCGACTAGCGGTTTCGGGAGAGGAGCAGTTCTTC. Protein product: CATSPRLAVSGEEQFF.

J is TRBJ2-1 and V is TRBV7-2, with TRBD2 identical over 14 bases. Per germline, CDR1 SGHTA and CDR2 FQGNSA. J was trimmed by 12 bases and V by 3 bases; bases with no gene match: 4. This CDR3 is built from 14 residues. CDR3 sequence reads: CASSLRLAGGRQFF. In nucleotides, the CDR3 is TGTGCCAGCAGCTTGAGACTAGCGGGGGGGAGGCAGTTCTTC.

This clonotype was counted only a few times. The chain combines TRBV9 with TRBJ2-5, with D unclear. With 2 bases removed from V and 7 bases from J, the gap between germline ends came to 9 bases. CDR1 and CDR2 (germline): SGDLS, YYNGEE. The CDR3 totals 12 residues. This CDR3 is CASSVPSGTQYF. The CDR3 nucleotides are TGTGCCAGCAGCGTCCCCTCAGGGACCCAGTACTTC. Supplemented by reference TRBV9 and TRBJ2-5, the full variable domain reads DSGVTQTPKHLITATGQRVTLRCSPRSGDLSVYWYQQSLDQGLQFLIQYYNGEERAKGNILERFSAQQFPDLHSELNLSSLELGDSALYFCASSVPSGTQYFGPGTRLLVL.

This clonotype occurred a few times. The chain links TRBV7-9 to TRBJ1-2, with 7 bases identical to TRBD1. This CDR3 is 12 amino acids long. Trimming removed 9 bases from V and 4 bases from J; junction bases left unmatched: 5. Looked up from germline, CDR1 is SEHNR and CDR2 is FQNEAQ (reference sequence). Here the CDR3 reads CASGQEGYGYTF. The CDR3 nucleotides are TGTGCCAGTGGACAGGAGGGCTATGGCTACACCTTC.

The rearrangement joins TRBV7-3 to TRBJ1-2; 8 bases match TRBD1. The CDR3 runs 13 residues. The V segment lost 3 bases and the J segment 5 bases; nucleotides outside the gene matches: 2. Per the germline V gene, CDR1 is SGHTA and CDR2 is FQGTGA. The CDR3 protein is CASSFGQGYGYTF. The CDR3, as DNA: TGTGCCAGCAGCTTCGGACAGGGTTATGGCTACACCTTC.

Points on this clonotype: The DNA is left out, because the CDR3 cannot be placed on it with certainty; the CDR3 is given as TCRdb lists it. The rearrangement links TRBV29-1 to TRBJ1-3; TRBD1, the D gene given by the table, was not confirmed from the DNA. CDR1 and CDR2 from the germline V gene are SQVTM and ANQGSEA. The CDR3 totals 12 residues, both ends included. The CDR3 region is CSVVGGGNTVYF.

This clonotype was counted between two and nine times. The chain recombines TRBV5-1 with TRBJ2-5, with TRBD2 matching 7 bases. This CDR3 is 15 amino acids long. V trimming: 3 bases; J trimming: 5 bases; junction bases outside the gene matches: 10. Germline V gene sequence: CDR1 SGHRS, CDR2 YFSETQ. CDR3 residues: CASSYLWRERETQYF. Written as DNA, the CDR3 is TGCGCCAGCAGCTACCTGTGGCGGGAGAGGGAGACCCAGTACTTC.

Turning to this clonotype: This is likely a read error, given that the CDR3 carries no conserved phenylalanine or tryptophan at its end. The rearrangement joins TRBV15 to TRBJ2-1; D perhaps matches TRBD2 (5 bases). V was clipped by 4 bases and J by 6 bases, with 22 bases between them. Germline V CDR1 and CDR2: LNHNV, YYDKDF (reference sequence). The length of the CDR3 is 17 residues. The CDR3 nucleotides are TGTGCCACCAGCACTACCTGGCTGGCCCCTCGGGGCAATGAGCAGTTCTCC. Protein sequence: CATSTTWLAPRGNEQFS.

This clonotype occurred a few times. This chain connects TRBV12-3 or TRBV12-4 to TRBJ2-2, with D perhaps TRBD2 (5 bases). V was trimmed by 2 bases and J by 6 bases, leaving 10 bases between them. CDR3 length equals 14 residues. CDR3 loop: CASSLRGSAGELFF. CDR3 in DNA: TGTGCCAGCAGTTTACGGGGTAGCGCCGGGGAGCTGTTTTTT.

The CDR3 loop is CAIRRDRGNQPQHF. CDR3 nucleotides: TGTGCCATCAGGAGGGACAGAGGCAATCAGCCCCAGCATTTT. The V and J genes are TRBV10-3 and TRBJ1-5, with 7 bases identical to TRBD1. Trimming took 6 bases from V and 2 from J; bases not matched to a gene: 4. The CDR3 is 14 amino acids. Germline lookup yields CDR1 ENHRY and CDR2 SYGVKD.

This clonotype was detected only a few times. V usage is TRBV7-6 and J usage is TRBJ2-5; TRBD1 agrees at 8 bases. The DNA matches TRBJ2-7 better at its end, which makes the J call doubtful. Germline V gene lookup returns CDR1 SGHVS and CDR2 FNYEAQ. The CDR3 spans 14 residues. The CDR3 protein is CASSLGDRSYEQYF. In nucleotides, the CDR3 is TGTGCCAGCAGCTTAGGGGACAGGTCCTACGAGCAGTACTTC.

This clonotype was detected only a few times. In nucleotides, the CDR3 is TGTGCCACTGGAGGAGGGAGCACAGATACGCAGTATTTT. It encodes CATGGGSTDTQYF. V and J are TRBV25-1 and TRBJ2-3; TRBD2 might be the D (6 bases). Germline V gene lookup returns CDR1 MGHDK and CDR2 SYGVNS. The V end lost 10 bases, the J end lost 0 bases, and 11 bases lay between the germline ends. The CDR3 extends over 13 amino acids.